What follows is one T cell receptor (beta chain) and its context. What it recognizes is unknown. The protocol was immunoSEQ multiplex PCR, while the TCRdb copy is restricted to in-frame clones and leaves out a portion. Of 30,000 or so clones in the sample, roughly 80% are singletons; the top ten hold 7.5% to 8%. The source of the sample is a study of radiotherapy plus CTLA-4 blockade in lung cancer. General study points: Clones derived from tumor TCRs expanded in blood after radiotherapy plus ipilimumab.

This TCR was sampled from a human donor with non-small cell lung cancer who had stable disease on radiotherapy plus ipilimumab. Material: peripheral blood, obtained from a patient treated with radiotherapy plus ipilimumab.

CDR3 loop: CASSTGQYTGELFF. CDR3 nucleotide sequence: TGCGCCAGCAGCACGGGACAGTACACCGGGGAGCTGTTTTTT. The chain links TRBV5-1 to TRBJ2-2, with 7 bases fitting TRBD1. Trimming took 4 bases from V and 3 from J; bases not matched to a gene: 3. Per the germline V gene, CDR1 is SGHRS and CDR2 is YFSETQ. CDR3 length equals 14 residues.